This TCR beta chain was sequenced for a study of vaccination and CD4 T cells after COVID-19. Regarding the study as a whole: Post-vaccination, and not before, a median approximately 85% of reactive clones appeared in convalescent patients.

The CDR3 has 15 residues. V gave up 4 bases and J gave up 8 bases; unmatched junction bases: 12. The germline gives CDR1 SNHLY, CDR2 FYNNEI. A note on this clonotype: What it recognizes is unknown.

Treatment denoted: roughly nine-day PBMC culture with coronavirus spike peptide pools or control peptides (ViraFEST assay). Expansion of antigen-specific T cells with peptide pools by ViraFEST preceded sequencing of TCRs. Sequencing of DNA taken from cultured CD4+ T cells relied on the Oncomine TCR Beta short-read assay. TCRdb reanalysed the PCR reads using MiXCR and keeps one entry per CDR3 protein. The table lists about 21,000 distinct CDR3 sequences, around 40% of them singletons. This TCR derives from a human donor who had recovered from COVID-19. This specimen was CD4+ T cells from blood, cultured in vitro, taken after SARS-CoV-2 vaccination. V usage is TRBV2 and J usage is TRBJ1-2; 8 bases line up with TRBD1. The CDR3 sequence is CASSAPRTGKGGYTF. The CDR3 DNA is TGTGCCAGCAGTGCACCACGGACAGGGAAGGGGGGCTACACCTTC.